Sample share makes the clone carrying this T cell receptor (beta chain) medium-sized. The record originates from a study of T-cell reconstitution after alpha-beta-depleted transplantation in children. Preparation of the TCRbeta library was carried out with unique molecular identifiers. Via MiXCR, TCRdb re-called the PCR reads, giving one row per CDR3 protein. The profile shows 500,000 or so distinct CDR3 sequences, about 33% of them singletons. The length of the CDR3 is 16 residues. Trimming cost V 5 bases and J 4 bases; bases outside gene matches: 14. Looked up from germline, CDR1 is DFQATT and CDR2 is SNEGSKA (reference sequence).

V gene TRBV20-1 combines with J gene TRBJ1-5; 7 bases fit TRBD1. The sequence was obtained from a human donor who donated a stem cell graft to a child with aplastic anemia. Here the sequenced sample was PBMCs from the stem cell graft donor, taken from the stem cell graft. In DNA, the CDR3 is TGCAGTGCTCAGAAAAGTGACAGGGCTGGGAATCAGCCCCAGCATTTT. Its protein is CSAQKSDRAGNQPQHF.